This TCR beta chain was sequenced during a study of identical twins' blood T cells (dated by TCRdb to between 2011 and 2013). At the level of the whole study: The approximately 12 libraries, six for the alpha chain and six for the beta chain, together yielded approximately 48 million Illumina reads. Using next-generation sequencing, the study compared the TCR alpha and beta chain repertoires of three pairs of monozygous twins to assess how genetics influences repertoire formation.

Donors were six healthy women forming three monozygous twin pairs. Each of the three twin pairs had been raised together, and the twins in each pair were thought likely to have encountered the same infectious agents and vaccines. RNA was isolated from peripheral blood mononuclear cells and used to prepare TCR cDNA libraries. V and J are trimmed by 4 bases and 0 bases, and the gene matches miss 2 bases of the junction. CDR1 and CDR2 are read off the germline V gene as WSHSY and SAAADI. Reading from cysteine to phenylalanine, the CDR3 counts 15 amino acids. The CDR3 DNA has 45 bases and is translated from base 1. As concerns this clonotype: Its antigen is unknown. Base-call qualities are not available, and no considerably larger clone is one nucleotide away.

Beyond this particular receptor, the publication reports: V gene usage was reported to be markedly more similar within twin pairs than between unrelated donors, even among non-selected out-of-frame TCRbeta clonotypes. The count of CDR3 clonotypes shared by two donors depended mainly on the product of the two donors' cloneset sizes, and twins did not clearly depart from this trend. Validation by independent studies was stated to be required for the proposed role of the TCRalpha J segment in MHC recognition during thymic selection. Because the twins were raised together, environmental influences could not be ruled out as an explanation for the similarity between twins. Looking at the most abundant TCRbeta clonotypes, every donor had more CDR3 sequences in common with her twin than with unrelated donors.

Library creation used 5' RACE. The reads were generated on an Illumina Genome Analyzer IIx. RNA-based TCR cDNA libraries were prepared by a previously described protocol with several modifications. To prevent cross-contamination, barcodes specific to each sample were added to both ends of every TCR cDNA library during cDNA synthesis and amplification. Regarding the original processing steps: Each individual had between about 95,000 and nearly 500,000 identified clonotypes, and each library contained 2.2 to 3.6 million CDR3-containing reads. Reads carrying improper barcode index combinations were removed, after which the MiTCR software was used to build a cloneset for each library. MiTCR filtered or rescued low-quality reads and corrected PCR and sequencing errors when assembling CDR3 clonotypes. Artificial out-of-frame clonotypes were mapped to in-frame sequences, with one indel allowed in the CDR3, and then removed. Similarity of V and J gene usage between donors was measured as Jensen-Shannon divergence divided by mean entropy. TCRdb trimmed the raw reads at Q25, called clones with MiXCR and kept productive beta chains. A single entry per CDR3 protein holds the most common genes and DNA from its merged rows. What appears here as the V and J calls and clone size reflects TCRdb's work, not the paper's. Within this sample are 350,000 to 450,000 distinct CDR3 sequences, with over 25% of them counted one time only. The ten biggest clones cover 6% to 7% of the sample.

The rearrangement combines TRBV10-2 with TRBJ1-5; TRBD1 agrees with 8 junctional bases. The clonotype was recovered from a woman aged 18 to 55 in good health. The sample comprised PBMCs. The CDR3 amino acid sequence is: CASSGTGFSNQPQHF. DNA sequence: TGCGCCAGCAGTGGGACAGGGTTTAGCAATCAGCCCCAGCATTTT.